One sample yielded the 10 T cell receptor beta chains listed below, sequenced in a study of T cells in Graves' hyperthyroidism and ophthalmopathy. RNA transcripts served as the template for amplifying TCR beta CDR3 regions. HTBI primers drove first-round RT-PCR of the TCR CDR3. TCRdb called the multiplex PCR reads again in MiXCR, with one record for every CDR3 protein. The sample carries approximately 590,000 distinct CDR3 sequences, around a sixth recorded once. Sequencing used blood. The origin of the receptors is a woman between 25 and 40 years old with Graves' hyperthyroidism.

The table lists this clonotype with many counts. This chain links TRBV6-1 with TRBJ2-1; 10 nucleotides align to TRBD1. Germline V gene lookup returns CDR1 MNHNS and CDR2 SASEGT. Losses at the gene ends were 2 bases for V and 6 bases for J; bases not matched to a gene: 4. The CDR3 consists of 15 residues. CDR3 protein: CASSEWDRGPNEQFF. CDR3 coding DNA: TGTGCCAGCAGTGAATGGGACAGGGGCCCCAATGAGCAGTTCTTC.

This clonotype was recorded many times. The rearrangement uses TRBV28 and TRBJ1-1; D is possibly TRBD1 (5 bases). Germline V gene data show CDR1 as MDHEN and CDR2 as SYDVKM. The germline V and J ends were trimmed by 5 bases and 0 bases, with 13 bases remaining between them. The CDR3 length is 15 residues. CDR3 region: CASSAEGHLNTEAFF. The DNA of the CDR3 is TGTGCCAGCAGTGCTGAGGGGCATCTGAACACTGAAGCTTTCTTT.

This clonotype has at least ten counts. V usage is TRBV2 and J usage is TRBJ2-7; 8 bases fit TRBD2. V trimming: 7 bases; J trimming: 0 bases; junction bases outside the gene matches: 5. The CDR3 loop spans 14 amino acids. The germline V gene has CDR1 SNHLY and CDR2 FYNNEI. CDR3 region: CASKELAASYEQYF. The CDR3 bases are TGTGCCAGCAAAGAACTAGCGGCCTCCTACGAGCAGTACTTC.

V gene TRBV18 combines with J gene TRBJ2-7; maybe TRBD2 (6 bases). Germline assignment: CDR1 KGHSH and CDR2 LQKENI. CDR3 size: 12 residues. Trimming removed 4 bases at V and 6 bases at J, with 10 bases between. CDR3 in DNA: TGTGCCAGCTCACTAACAGCGGGCGAGCAGTACTTC. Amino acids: CASSLTAGEQYF.

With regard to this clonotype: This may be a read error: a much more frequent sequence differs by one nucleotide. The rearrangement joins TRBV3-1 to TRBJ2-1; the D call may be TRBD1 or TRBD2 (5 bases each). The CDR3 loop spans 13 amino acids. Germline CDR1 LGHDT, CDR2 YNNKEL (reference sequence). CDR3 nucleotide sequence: TGTGCCAACAGCCGGACACTAGATAATGAGCAGTTCTTC. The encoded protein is CANSRTLDNEQFF.

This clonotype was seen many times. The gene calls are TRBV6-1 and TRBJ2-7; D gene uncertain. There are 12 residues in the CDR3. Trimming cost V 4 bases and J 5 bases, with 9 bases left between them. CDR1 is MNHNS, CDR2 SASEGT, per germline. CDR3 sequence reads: CASSVTVNEQYF. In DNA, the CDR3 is TGTGCCAGCAGTGTGACGGTTAACGAGCAGTACTTC.

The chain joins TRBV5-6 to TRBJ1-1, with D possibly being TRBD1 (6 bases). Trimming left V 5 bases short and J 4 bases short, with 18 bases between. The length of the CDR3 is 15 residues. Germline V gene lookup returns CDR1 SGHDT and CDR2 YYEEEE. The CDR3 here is CASSRNRRGITEAFF. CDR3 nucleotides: TGTGCCAGCAGTCGGAATAGGAGGGGGATCACTGAAGCTTTCTTT.

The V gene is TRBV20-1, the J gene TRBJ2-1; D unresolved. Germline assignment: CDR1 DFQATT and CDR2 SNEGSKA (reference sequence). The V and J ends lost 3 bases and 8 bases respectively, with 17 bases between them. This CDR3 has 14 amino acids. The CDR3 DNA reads TGCAGTGCTAGTGAGGACGATTCGATCTATGAGCAGTTCTTC. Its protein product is CSASEDDSIYEQFF.

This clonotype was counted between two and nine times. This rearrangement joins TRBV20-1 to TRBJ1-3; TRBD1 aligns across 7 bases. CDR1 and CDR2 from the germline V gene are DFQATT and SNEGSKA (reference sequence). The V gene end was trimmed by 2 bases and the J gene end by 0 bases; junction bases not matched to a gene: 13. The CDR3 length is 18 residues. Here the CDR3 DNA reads TGCAGTGCTAGACGTACCCGAAGACAGGGAGGCTCTGGAAACACCATATATTTT. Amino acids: CSARRTRRQGGSGNTIYF.

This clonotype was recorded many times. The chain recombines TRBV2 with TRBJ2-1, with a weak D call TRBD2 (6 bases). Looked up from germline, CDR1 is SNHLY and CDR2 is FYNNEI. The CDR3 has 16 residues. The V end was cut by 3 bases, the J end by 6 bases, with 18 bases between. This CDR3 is CASSDLDYFHPNEQFF. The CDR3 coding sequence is TGTGCCAGCAGTGATTTGGACTACTTTCATCCCAATGAGCAGTTCTTC.